The 22 T cell receptor beta chains below all came from one sample that was sequenced in a study of cytomegalovirus exposure and HLA in healthy donors. The PCR employed 60 Vbeta primers together with 13 Jbeta primers. This table comes from immunoSEQ multiplex PCR, and its TCRdb copy is limited to in-frame clones, with some not included. This table holds about 98,000 clones, more than 70% found once. The sequenced sample was PBMCs. These receptors all come from a man in his late teens or twenties in good health and CMV-seropositive.

V is TRBV28 and J is TRBJ2-5; D is possibly TRBD1 (6 bases). This CDR3 comprises 14 residues. Trimming removed 8 bases from V and 4 bases from J, with 17 bases in between. CDR1 is MDHEN, CDR2 SYDVKM, per germline. Here the CDR3 DNA reads TGTGCCAGCCAGGGGAGTAATCCTCCAGAGACCCAGTACTTC. Amino acid sequence: CASQGSNPPETQYF.

The gene calls are TRBV28 and TRBJ2-7, with D tentatively TRBD2 (5 bases). This CDR3 region has 15 residues. Looked up from germline, CDR1 is MDHEN and CDR2 is SYDVKM. Trimming pared 5 bases from V and 0 bases from J, leaving 14 bases between. The CDR3 nucleotides read TGTGCCAGCAGTGGAGGACCTCCCAGCTCCTACGAGCAGTACTTC. Translated: CASSGGPPSSYEQYF.

V is TRBV9 and J is TRBJ1-6; 7 positions match TRBD1. The germline gives CDR1 SGDLS, CDR2 YYNGEE. V lost 4 bases and J lost 8; bases outside the gene matches: 9. The CDR3 runs to 15 residues. The CDR3, as DNA: TGTGCCAGCAGCACTCGACAGGGTAGGGATTCACCCCTCCACTTT. It translates to CASSTRQGRDSPLHF.

The chain couples TRBV4-2 to TRBJ2-7, with unresolved D. The V and J ends lost 0 bases and 4 bases respectively, with 4 bases between them. This CDR3 spans 12 amino acids. Germline loops: CDR1 LGHNA, CDR2 YNFKEQ. CDR3 sequence reads: CASSQDSYEQYF. CDR3 bases: TGTGCCAGCAGCCAAGATTCTTACGAGCAGTACTTC.

V usage is TRBV4-1 and J usage is TRBJ2-3; D uncertain. This CDR3 comprises 15 residues. Trimming stripped 1 base from V and 4 bases from J, with 12 bases between. Germline assignment: CDR1 MGHRA and CDR2 YSYEKL. This CDR3 is CASSQGPEVPDTQYF. Written as DNA, the CDR3 is TGCGCCAGCAGCCAAGGGCCAGAGGTTCCAGATACGCAGTATTTT.

In its sample, this clone was seen a few times. This chain links TRBV6-5 with TRBJ1-1; 7 bases agree with TRBD1. Germline assignment: CDR1 MNHEY and CDR2 SVGAGI. The J segment lost 4 bases and the V segment lost 6 bases, leaving 8 bases of the junction unmatched. The CDR3 loop spans 14 amino acids. CDR3 amino acids: CASSRQGGVTEAFF. CDR3 nucleotides: TGTGCCAGCAGCCGACAGGGAGGTGTCACTGAAGCTTTCTTT.

The rearrangement joins TRBV28 to TRBJ2-7; 9 nucleotides match TRBD2. With V trimmed by 3 bases and J by 4 bases, 4 bases remained unmatched. The CDR3 loop spans 14 amino acids. Germline V lookup: CDR1 MDHEN, CDR2 SYDVKM. CDR3 residues: CASSLGLAKYEQYF. CDR3 coding DNA: TGTGCCAGCAGTTTGGGACTAGCTAAGTACGAGCAGTACTTC.

The chain links TRBV6-1 to TRBJ2-7, with D perhaps TRBD1 (6 bases). Trimming shortened V by 5 bases and J by 3 bases, and 11 bases separated the two germline ends. The V gene's germline CDR1 is MNHNS and CDR2 SASEGT. The CDR3 is 13 residues long. Here the CDR3 reads CASSFGTNYEQYF. Here the CDR3 DNA reads TGTGCCAGCAGTTTCGGGACAAACTACGAGCAGTACTTC.

The CDR3 coding sequence is TGTGCCAGCAGCACCATGCGGGGGAACGAGCAGTACTTC. Translating gives CASSTMRGNEQYF. V gene TRBV28 combines with J gene TRBJ2-7; 7 positions agree with TRBD2. The germline CDR1 and CDR2 sequences are MDHEN and SYDVKM. The V and J ends lost 6 bases and 5 bases, in that order; junction bases with no gene match: 7. The CDR3 totals 13 residues.

The chain recombines TRBV10-2 with TRBJ1-1; maybe TRBD1 (6 bases). In germline, CDR1 is WSHSY, CDR2 SAAADI. Trimming shortened V by 0 bases and J by 7 bases, and 18 bases separated the two germline ends. There are 16 residues in the CDR3. In DNA, the CDR3 is TGCGCCAGCAGTGAGTCGACAGGTGCGTGGTCCATTGAAGCTTTCTTT. Translation gives CASSESTGAWSIEAFF.

This clone was observed once. The chain uses TRBV30 and TRBJ2-1, with 8 nucleotides matching TRBD2. CDR3 length: 15 residues. The germline gives CDR1 GTSNPN, CDR2 SVGIG (reference sequence). The CDR3 coding sequence is TGTGCGGGGACGGCCGGGCGGGGGGACTACAATGAGCAGTTCTTC. Amino acids: CAGTAGRGDYNEQFF.

This chain links TRBV29-1 with TRBJ2-7; a weak D match, TRBD1 (6 bases). V was shortened by 5 bases and J by 6 bases, with 17 bases between the two germline ends. In germline, CDR1 is SQVTM, CDR2 ANQGSEA. The CDR3 spans 13 residues. In DNA form, the CDR3 reads TGCAGCGTTACTTACACAGGGTTCGGCGAGCAGTACTTC. Translating it yields CSVTYTGFGEQYF.

The chain couples TRBV19 to TRBJ1-3; D ambiguous. Deletions cut 10 bases from V and 4 bases from J, with 11 bases between. Germline loops: CDR1 LNHDA, CDR2 SQIVND (reference sequence). This CDR3 spans 12 amino acids. The CDR3 reads CATGGSGNTIYF. The CDR3 DNA reads TGTGCCACCGGAGGCTCCGGAAACACCATATATTTT.

This chain links TRBV30 with TRBJ1-6, with D unresolved. The V end lost 0 bases, the J end lost 0 bases, and 12 bases lay between the germline ends. From germline, CDR1 is GTSNPN and CDR2 SVGIG (reference sequence). This CDR3 is 17 amino acids long. The CDR3 DNA is TGTGCCTGGAGTGTACATCCGGGTAGCTCCTATAATTCACCCCTCCACTTT. Translating it yields CAWSVHPGSSYNSPLHF.

CDR3 amino acids: CAWSLGSTAYNEQFF. The CDR3 DNA reads TGTGCCTGGAGTTTGGGCAGTACCGCCTACAATGAGCAGTTCTTC. This chain connects TRBV30 to TRBJ2-1; the D is unclear. Germline V gives CDR1 GTSNPN, CDR2 SVGIG (reference sequence). Trimming left V 2 bases short and J 2 bases short, with 13 bases between. CDR3 length: 15 residues.

This chain connects TRBV28 to TRBJ1-5; 7 bases fit TRBD1. CDR3 length: 16 residues. The germline V gene encodes CDR1 MDHEN and CDR2 SYDVKM. The V and J ends lost 4 bases and 3 bases, in that order; junction bases with no gene match: 9. CDR3 sequence reads: CASSSPGTEVNQPQHF. In nucleotides, the CDR3 is TGTGCCAGCAGTTCACCAGGGACAGAGGTCAATCAGCCCCAGCATTTT.

The chain combines TRBV29-1 with TRBJ2-3; D not resolved. The germline V gene has CDR1 SQVTM and CDR2 ANQGSEA. There are 13 residues in the CDR3. Trimming left V 3 bases short and J 0 bases short, with 7 bases between. For the CDR3, the DNA is TGCAGCGTTGATTTAGCTAGCACAGATACGCAGTATTTT. It codes for CSVDLASTDTQYF.

This clone was detected a few times. This chain uses TRBV5-4 with TRBJ1-5; maybe TRBD1 (5 bases). The V and J ends lost 1 base and 4 bases respectively, with 6 bases between them. The CDR3 totals 13 residues. Per the germline V gene, CDR1 is SGHNT and CDR2 is YYREEE (reference sequence). CDR3 DNA: TGTGCCAGCAGCTTGCAGGGAAATCAGCCCCAGCATTTT. Its translation: CASSLQGNQPQHF.

V usage is TRBV30 and J usage is TRBJ1-2, with 8 bases matching TRBD1. The length of the CDR3 is 14 residues. Germline CDR1 and CDR2: GTSNPN and SVGIG (reference sequence). The junction had 10 bases not matched to a gene; V was cut back by 4 bases and J by 6 bases. CDR3 nucleotides: TGTGCCTGGAACCTAGGACAGGGAAGGAATGGCTACACCTTC. As protein: CAWNLGQGRNGYTF.

Remarks on this clone: The sample holds other DNA sequences that translate to the same CDR3. The chain recombines TRBV7-9 with TRBJ1-5; possible D gene TRBD1, 6 bases. Germline V CDR1 and CDR2: SEHNR, FQNEAQ (reference sequence). This CDR3 has 14 amino acids. Trimming cost V 5 bases and J 1 base, with 9 bases left between them. The CDR3 is CASSRTGSNQPQHF. Written as DNA, the CDR3 is TGTGCCAGCAGCCGTACAGGGAGCAATCAGCCCCAGCATTTT.

The chain employs TRBV9 and TRBJ2-1; D perhaps matches TRBD1 (5 bases). The V end lost 3 bases, the J end lost 2 bases, and 12 bases lay between the germline ends. CDR1 is SGDLS and CDR2 is YYNGEE in the germline V gene. The CDR3 extends over 15 amino acids. CDR3 residues: CASSALGAAYNEQFF. The CDR3 DNA reads as TGTGCCAGCAGCGCCCTAGGGGCGGCCTACAATGAGCAGTTCTTC.

This chain joins TRBV4-2 and TRBJ2-7; 7 bases are shared with TRBD1. With V trimmed by 0 bases and J by 1 base, 9 bases remained unmatched. Germline V gene lookup returns CDR1 LGHNA and CDR2 YNFKEQ. The length of the CDR3 is 17 residues. The CDR3 DNA reads as TGTGCCAGCAGCCAAGAGTTAAACTACAGGGGATCCTACGAGCAGTACTTC. Residues: CASSQELNYRGSYEQYF.